This TCR beta chain is drawn from a study of cytotoxic CD8 clonotypes in ibrutinib-treated CLL. Comment on this clone: The junction differs from germline at one of its ends, possibly a read error.

TCRdb's copy holds only in-frame clones and misses some; the assay was immunoSEQ multiplex PCR. Of roughly 110,000 clones detected, approximately 56% appear once; the ten largest clones hold about 40%. Sequencing used PBMCs, obtained after 24 months of ibrutinib treatment. The receptor was derived from a human donor with chronic lymphocytic leukemia.

The CDR3 sequence: CASGLVERYSNRPQHF. In DNA, the CDR3 is TGTGCTAGTGGTTTGGTAGAACGTTATAGCAATCGGCCCCAGCATTTT. The gene calls are TRBV12-5 and TRBJ1-5; D uncertain. Looked up from germline, CDR1 is LGHNT and CDR2 is FRNRAP. CDR3 length equals 16 residues.